This T cell receptor beta chain was captured by sequencing in a study of PD-1 blockade in classical Hodgkin lymphoma. Trimming at V came to 5 bases and at J to 3 bases, leaving 3 bases not matched to a gene. Germline CDR1 reads SEHNR; CDR2 reads FQNEAQ (reference sequence). The length of the CDR3 is 13 residues. Sequencing was performed with immunoSEQ multiplex PCR; in TCRdb, only in-frame clones are kept and a portion is missing. The table lists more than 10,000 clones, about 78% of them singletons, with about 25% in the top ten. This clone was recorded a few times. Brentuximab vedotin exposure varied among the patients, all of whom had relapsed after autologous stem cell transplantation. Reported best responses ranged across complete response, partial response or progressive disease.

Sequencing used peripheral blood mononuclear cells (PBMCs), obtained at baseline. This receptor was obtained from a human donor with classical Hodgkin lymphoma. This chain links TRBV7-9 with TRBJ2-7; 8 nucleotides align to TRBD1. The CDR3 sequence is CASSPGTGYEQYF. CDR3 nucleotide sequence: TGTGCCAGCAGCCCTGGGACAGGCTACGAGCAGTACTTC.